This entry lists 28 T cell receptor beta chains sequenced from one sample in a study of T-cell reconstitution after alpha-beta-depleted transplantation in children. For TCRbeta, the library was prepared with unique molecular identifiers. TCRdb passed the PCR reads through MiXCR, listing each CDR3 protein once. The table records around 500,000 distinct CDR3 sequences, 9.5% to 15% of them present only once. This specimen consisted of PBMCs from the stem cell graft donor, obtained from the stem cell graft. The origin of the receptors is a human donor who donated a stem cell graft to a child with combined immunodeficiency.

This clonotype appeared a few times. The V gene is TRBV12-3 or TRBV12-4, the J gene TRBJ1-1; D ambiguous. The CDR3 consists of 14 residues. Trimming took 7 bases from V and 7 from J, leaving 19 bases between them. The CDR3 sequence: CASTQLGFKDEAFF. In DNA form, the CDR3 reads TGTGCCAGCACCCAATTGGGGTTTAAAGATGAAGCTTTCTTT.

This clonotype came up a few times. This chain uses TRBV6-1 with TRBJ2-7, with D hard to call. V was trimmed by 3 bases and J by 0 bases, leaving 12 bases between them. CDR3 size: 15 residues. CDR1 and CDR2 from the germline V gene are MNHNS and SASEGT. DNA of the CDR3: TGTGCCAGCAGTGATCCGAGTCGAAGCTCCTACGAGCAGTACTTC. It codes for CASSDPSRSSYEQYF.

This clonotype occurred many times. The V gene is TRBV12-3 or TRBV12-4, the J gene TRBJ2-3; D not certain. The CDR3 loop spans 14 amino acids. Deletions cut 3 bases from V and 1 base from J, with 8 bases between. The CDR3 sequence is CASSFTVGTDTQYF. The CDR3 nucleotides are TGTGCCAGCAGTTTCACTGTAGGCACAGATACGCAGTATTTT.

This clonotype has ten or more counts. This sequence joins TRBV12-3 or TRBV12-4 and TRBJ2-1, with D possibly being TRBD1 or TRBD2 (5 bases each). Between the trimmed V and J ends, which lost 8 bases and 5 bases, there was a span of 7 bases. The CDR3 runs 11 residues. CDR3 in amino acids: CASRGHNEQFF. The CDR3 DNA reads as TGTGCCAGCCGGGGACACAATGAGCAGTTCTTC.

This clonotype was counted a few times. The V call is TRBV7-8, the J call TRBJ2-1, with D perhaps TRBD2 (5 bases). The V end was cut by 3 bases, the J end by 11 bases, with 11 bases between. The CDR3 sequence is 12 residues long. The germline V gene has CDR1 SGHVS and CDR2 FQNEAQ. CDR3 sequence: CASSFRGHQQFF. As DNA, the CDR3 is TGTGCCAGCAGCTTCCGGGGTCATCAGCAGTTCTTC.

This clonotype was picked up many times. The gene calls are TRBV5-1 and TRBJ2-1; 9 positions match TRBD2. This CDR3 region has 17 residues. With V trimmed by 0 bases and J by 4 bases, 8 bases remained unmatched. Germline V gives CDR1 SGHRS, CDR2 YFSETQ. The CDR3 DNA follows: TGCGCCAGCAGCTTGGCCCTTGGAAGCGGGGGGTACAATGAGCAGTTCTTC. Encoded protein: CASSLALGSGGYNEQFF. Combining the CDR3 with reference TRBV5-1 and TRBJ2-1 gives the whole variable domain KAGVTQTPRYLIKTRGQQVTLSCSPISGHRSVSWYQQTPGQGLQFLFEYFSETQRNKGNFPGRFSGRQFSNSRSEMNVSTLELGDSALYLCASSLALGSGGYNEQFFGPGTRLTVL.

This clonotype was counted at least ten times. DNA of the CDR3: TGCGCCAGCAGCATAACGACAGGGTACAATGAGCAGTTCTTC. Encoded protein: CASSITTGYNEQFF. The chain employs TRBV5-1 and TRBJ2-1; 7 bases match TRBD1. This CDR3 has 14 amino acids. The trim removed 4 bases at V and 4 bases at J, leaving 5 bases unmatched. The germline CDR1 and CDR2 sequences are SGHRS and YFSETQ.

The rearrangement links TRBV10-3 to TRBJ2-5; D possibly corresponds to TRBD1 (8 bases). With 3 bases removed from V and 6 bases from J, the gap between germline ends came to 20 bases. Germline values: CDR1 ENHRY, CDR2 SYGVKD. The CDR3 extends over 16 amino acids. CDR3: CAISDHWTGREKTQYF. DNA of the CDR3: TGTGCCATCAGTGATCACTGGACAGGGAGGGAAAAGACCCAGTACTTC.

The chain joins TRBV20-1 to TRBJ1-6; maybe TRBD1 (6 bases). With 2 bases removed from V and 8 bases from J, the gap between germline ends came to 10 bases. The germline gives CDR1 DFQATT, CDR2 SNEGSKA (reference sequence). This CDR3 is 13 amino acids long. The CDR3 loop reads CSARSQGYSPLHF. The CDR3, as DNA: TGCAGTGCTAGATCCCAGGGGTATTCACCCCTCCACTTT.

This chain joins TRBV20-1 and TRBJ1-2, with 8 positions matching TRBD1. CDR3 length equals 13 residues. J lost 11 bases, V lost 4 bases, and 12 bases had no gene match. The germline CDR1 and CDR2 sequences are DFQATT and SNEGSKA (reference sequence). The CDR3 nucleotides read TGCAGTGCTACCCCGACCGGGACAGGTCATTACACCTTC. This translates into CSATPTGTGHYTF.

The chain recombines TRBV7-9 with TRBJ2-7; 8 nucleotides agree with TRBD2. The V gene end was trimmed by 5 bases and the J gene end by 4 bases; junction bases not matched to a gene: 10. The germline gives CDR1 SEHNR, CDR2 FQNEAQ (reference sequence). The CDR3 spans 15 residues. CDR3 residues: CASSRVGIAGYEQYF. The CDR3 region has the DNA TGTGCCAGCAGCCGGGTGGGGATAGCGGGATACGAGCAGTACTTC.

This clonotype was counted many times. The chain has TRBV4-2 and TRBJ1-5; the match to TRBD1 covers 8 bases. CDR3 length: 21 residues. CDR1 and CDR2 (germline): LGHNA, YNFKEQ. The V gene end was trimmed by 0 bases and the J gene end by 5 bases; junction bases not matched to a gene: 21. In DNA form, the CDR3 reads TGTGCCAGCAGCCAAGATAAGTTTCGACAGGGGTCCGGGCAATCTCATCAGCCCCAGCATTTT. It specifies CASSQDKFRQGSGQSHQPQHF.

This clonotype was observed many times. This sequence joins TRBV12-3 or TRBV12-4 and TRBJ2-1; 8 bases agree with TRBD1. This CDR3 spans 15 amino acids. Unmatched junction bases numbered 7, after V lost 5 bases and J lost 4 bases. CDR3: CASSKSGTGYNEQFF. CDR3 bases: TGTGCCAGCAGTAAATCCGGGACAGGTTACAATGAGCAGTTCTTC.

The CDR3 DNA follows: TGTGCCAGCAGCTTAATCCGGTCCTACGAGCAGTACTTC. It codes for CASSLIRSYEQYF. V usage is TRBV7-9 and J usage is TRBJ2-7, with D hard to call. The CDR3 runs to 13 residues. V gave up 2 bases and J gave up 1 base, with 6 bases separating them. Germline V gene sequence: CDR1 SEHNR, CDR2 FQNEAQ (reference sequence).

This clonotype was observed a few times. CDR3 sequence reads: CASSNTGGRYQPQHF. The CDR3 region has the DNA TGTGCCAGCAGTAACACAGGGGGCCGTTATCAGCCCCAGCATTTT. The V and J genes are TRBV6-2 or TRBV6-3 and TRBJ1-5; 9 bases match TRBD1. This CDR3 is built from 15 residues. Germline CDR1 is MNHEY and CDR2 is SVGEGT. V lost 5 bases, J lost 5 bases, and 7 bases stayed unmatched.

As regards this clonotype: This may come from a read error, since a much larger clone is one base off. The rearrangement joins TRBV24-1 to TRBJ2-5; D ambiguous. The CDR3 runs to 11 residues. Trimming removed 2 bases from V and 5 bases from J, with 2 bases in between. The germline V gene has CDR1 KGHDR and CDR2 SFDVKD. Here the CDR3 DNA reads TGTGCCACCAGTGATTGGGAGACCCAGTACTTC. It translates to CATSDWETQYF.

The genes are TRBV12-3 or TRBV12-4 and TRBJ1-2; D unresolved. Trimming stripped 7 bases from V and 2 bases from J, with 11 bases between. The CDR3 runs to 13 residues. The CDR3, as DNA: TGTGCCAGCACCCGGGATACCAACTATGGCTACACCTTC. It codes for CASTRDTNYGYTF.

In this sample, this clonotype turned up a few times. The gene calls are TRBV20-1 and TRBJ1-2, with 7 bases aligning to TRBD1. V was pared by 6 bases and J by 4 bases, with 8 bases of the junction left unmatched. Germline loops: CDR1 DFQATT, CDR2 SNEGSKA (reference sequence). The CDR3 sequence is 13 residues long. The CDR3 region has the DNA TGCAGTGCGGAAGGGGGCGCGGGCTATGGCTACACCTTC. This codes for CSAEGGAGYGYTF.

DNA of the CDR3: TGTGCCAGCAGCTTAGCTGGGGTTGAGGCGGGGGAGCAGTTCTTC. It is translated as CASSLAGVEAGEQFF. The chain uses TRBV7-2 and TRBJ2-1, with D tentatively TRBD2 (6 bases). The CDR3 is 15 residues long. Germline CDR1 is SGHTA and CDR2 is FQGNSA. Trimming removed 0 bases at V and 10 bases at J, with 16 bases between.

This clonotype has at least ten counts. CDR3 residues: CASRLLSGGSLYNEQFF. The CDR3 bases are TGCGCCAGCCGTCTCCTTAGCGGAGGCTCCCTCTACAATGAGCAGTTCTTC. The chain has TRBV5-1 and TRBJ2-1; weak D call: TRBD2 (6 bases). The CDR3 has 17 amino acids. Per germline, CDR1 SGHRS and CDR2 YFSETQ. V shed 7 bases and J shed 3 bases, with 23 bases lying between them.

The CDR3 DNA is TGTGCCATCAGTGATGGGGAGCTAGTGCCCCAGCATTTT. Its translation: CAISDGELVPQHF. J is TRBJ1-5 and V is TRBV10-3, with D unresolved. CDR3 length: 13 amino acids. V was cut by 3 bases and J by 9 bases, with 12 bases left in between. CDR1 and CDR2 from the germline V gene are ENHRY and SYGVKD.

The V and J genes are TRBV12-3 or TRBV12-4 and TRBJ2-2; 10 nucleotides match TRBD2. This CDR3 has 14 residues. Germline trimming cut 6 bases from V and 7 bases from J; bases unmatched to any gene: 5. CDR3 nucleotide sequence: TGTGCCAGCAGCCTTAGCGGGGGGTACGGGGAGCTGTTTTTT. It translates to CASSLSGGYGELFF.

The chain links TRBV28 to TRBJ2-7, with D possibly being TRBD2 (5 bases). CDR1 is MDHEN, CDR2 SYDVKM, per germline. The CDR3 is 13 amino acids. Trimming pared 6 bases from V and 5 bases from J, leaving 14 bases between. In nucleotides, the CDR3 is TGTGCCAGCAGCGAACCCGGGATGCACGAGCAGTACTTC. Translation gives CASSEPGMHEQYF.

In its sample, this clonotype was seen a few times. The chain uses TRBV7-9 and TRBJ2-2; a possible D gene is TRBD1 (6 bases). This CDR3 is 13 amino acids long. Germline CDR1 and CDR2: SEHNR and FQNEAQ (reference sequence). The V end lost 8 bases, the J end lost 6 bases, and 13 bases lay between the germline ends. The DNA of the CDR3 is TGTGCCAGCCCGGGGAAGGGGGCCGGGGAGCTGTTTTTT. This codes for CASPGKGAGELFF. Complete variable domain (other parts from reference TRBV7-9 and TRBJ2-2): DTGVSQNPRHKITKRGQNVTFRCDPISEHNRLYWYRQTLGQGPEFLTYFQNEAQLEKSRLLSDRFSAERPKGSFSTLEIQRTEQGDSAMYLCASPGKGAGELFFGEGSRLTVL.

This clonotype has a handful of counts. The genes are TRBV10-3 and TRBJ1-3; TRBD1 aligns across 7 bases. J was trimmed by 0 bases and V by 10 bases; bases with no gene match: 12. Germline assignment: CDR1 ENHRY and CDR2 SYGVKD. There are 16 residues in the CDR3. This chain's CDR3 is CATGGSGPSSGNTIYF. CDR3 nucleotides: TGTGCCACAGGGGGTTCGGGACCGAGCTCTGGAAACACCATATATTTT.

This clonotype was picked up a small number of times. This chain uses TRBV6-1 with TRBJ2-7; TRBD1 agrees at 9 bases. The V and J ends lost 6 bases and 5 bases, in that order; junction bases with no gene match: 5. The CDR3 is 13 residues long. Per germline, CDR1 MNHNS and CDR2 SASEGT. This CDR3 is CASRNRGRDEQYF. The DNA for the CDR3 is TGTGCCAGCAGGAACAGGGGGCGGGACGAGCAGTACTTC.

This clonotype came up many times. The genes are TRBV5-6 and TRBJ1-1; 7 positions match TRBD1. The germline gives CDR1 SGHDT, CDR2 YYEEEE. J gave up 0 bases and V 0 bases, and 8 bases lay outside the gene matches. The length of the CDR3 is 17 residues. In DNA form, the CDR3 reads TGTGCCAGCAGCTTGGACAGGGGACGTTTAATGAACACTGAAGCTTTCTTT. This encodes CASSLDRGRLMNTEAFF.

The rearrangement joins TRBV2 to TRBJ2-7; D gene ambiguous. CDR1 and CDR2 from the germline V gene are SNHLY and FYNNEI. The length of the CDR3 is 14 residues. Trimming removed 6 bases at V and 3 bases at J, with 15 bases between. This CDR3 is CASSTNPIGYEQYF. The CDR3, as DNA: TGTGCCAGCAGCACTAATCCCATAGGCTACGAGCAGTACTTC. Complete variable domain (other parts from reference TRBV2 and TRBJ2-7): EPEVTQTPSHQVTQMGQEVILRCVPISNHLYFYWYRQILGQKVEFLVSFYNNEISEKSEIFDDQFSVERPDGSNFTLKIRSTKLEDSAMYFCASSTNPIGYEQYFGPGTRLTVT.